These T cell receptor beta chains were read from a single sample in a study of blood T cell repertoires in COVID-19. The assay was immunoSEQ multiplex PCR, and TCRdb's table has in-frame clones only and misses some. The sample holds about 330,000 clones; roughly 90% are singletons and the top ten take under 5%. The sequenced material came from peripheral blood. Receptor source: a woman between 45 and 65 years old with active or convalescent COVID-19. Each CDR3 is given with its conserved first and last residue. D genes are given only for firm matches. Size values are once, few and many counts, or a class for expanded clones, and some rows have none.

TGTGCCAGCAGTTTATGGATAGGGGGCACTGAAGCTTTCTTT,CASSLWIGGTEAFF,NA,TRBJ1-1,NA,TRBV27,14
TGTGCCAGCAGCGCGGGACAGGGGGAGACCCAGTACTTC,CASSAGQGETQYF,NA,TRBJ2-5,TRBD1,TRBV5-4,13
TGTGCCAGCAGGGACGGGACAGAACCTCAAGAGACCCAGTACTTC,CASRDGTEPQETQYF,NA,TRBJ2-5,TRBD1,TRBV6-5,15
TGTGCCAGCTCCGGAGCGGACGGTTTTGAAGCTTTCTTT,CASSGADGFEAFF,NA,TRBJ1-1,NA,TRBV12-3/TRBV12-4,13
TGCAGCGTGCGAGGGCCGGGGGACACTGAAGCTTTCTTT,CSVRGPGDTEAFF,NA,TRBJ1-1,NA,TRBV29-1,13
TGTGCCAGCAGTTTAGTCGGGAAGCAGTACTTC,CASSLVGKQYF,NA,TRBJ2-7,NA,TRBV28,11
TGCGCCAGCAGCTTTAGACAGGGCCCTCAGAACACTGAAGCTTTCTTT,CASSFRQGPQNTEAFF,NA,TRBJ1-1,TRBD1,TRBV5-1,16
TGTGCCAGTTCAGGCGGCGGCACAGGGGTCGACGGGTACAATGAGCAGTTCTTC,CASSGGGTGVDGYNEQFF,NA,TRBJ2-1,TRBD1,TRBV18,18
TGTGCCAGCAGCCCAGGACAGGGGGGTAGGAACACCATATATTTT,CASSPGQGGRNTIYF,once,TRBJ1-3,TRBD1,TRBV7-2,15
TGTGCCAGCAGCTTAGAGAAGCTATACCATTCACCCCTCCACTTT,CASSLEKLYHSPLHF,NA,TRBJ1-6,NA,TRBV7-2,15
TGCGCCAGCAGCTTGGAACAGGGAAAAGTGAACACTGAAGCTTTCTTT,CASSLEQGKVNTEAFF,once,TRBJ1-1,NA,TRBV5-1,16
TGTGCCAGCAGCCCCCGGGATTCTATGGGCTACACCTTC,CASSPRDSMGYTF,NA,TRBJ1-2,NA,TRBV3-1/TRBV3-2,13
TGTGCCAGCAGCTTAGTAGGGGGCAATCAGCCCCAGCATTTT,CASSLVGGNQPQHF,NA,TRBJ1-5,NA,TRBV7-2,14
TGTGCCAGCAGCGACGGGAACCCCGGGGAGCTGTTTTTT,CASSDGNPGELFF,NA,TRBJ2-2,NA,TRBV9,13
TGTGCCAGCAGCCTTAATCAGGGAGGAGGCTACACCTTC,CASSLNQGGGYTF,NA,TRBJ1-2,NA,TRBV9,13
TGTGCCAGCAGCCCATCAGGGTTCGCCTACGAGCAGTACTTC,CASSPSGFAYEQYF,NA,TRBJ2-7,NA,TRBV6-5,14
TGTGCCAGCAGTCGCACGGGGGATTCGGGGTCACCCCTCCACTTT,CASSRTGDSGSPLHF,NA,TRBJ1-6,NA,TRBV2,15
TGCGCCAGCAGCCAGAGACGGATCGGGGGGGGAACGGTGACAGATACGCAGTATTTT,CASSQRRIGGGTVTDTQYF,NA,TRBJ2-3,TRBD2,TRBV4-1,19
TGTGCCAGCAGCCTCCGACTAGCGCAGGAGCAGTACTTC,CASSLRLAQEQYF,NA,TRBJ2-7,TRBD2,TRBV11-2,13
TGCGCCAGCAGCCGAGGAACTAGCGGGGGGGCAGGGGATACGCAGTATTTT,CASSRGTSGGAGDTQYF,once,TRBJ2-3,TRBD2,TRBV4-1,17
TGTGCCAGCAGTTTACCACAGGGGGCCTACGAGCAGTACTTC,CASSLPQGAYEQYF,NA,TRBJ2-7,TRBD1,TRBV28,14
TGTGCCACCAGCAACCCGGGACAGGGAAACACCGGGGAGCTGTTTTTT,CATSNPGQGNTGELFF,NA,TRBJ2-2,TRBD1,TRBV15,16
TGTGCCAGCAGCCCCCGTCTTCCCACTGAAGCTTTCTTT,CASSPRLPTEAFF,NA,TRBJ1-1,NA,TRBV6-5,13
TGTGCCATCAGTGCTGAGGGCACAGATACGCAGTATTTT,CAISAEGTDTQYF,NA,TRBJ2-3,NA,TRBV10-3,13
TGTGCCAGCAGCTTACCTGCTAACTATGGCTACACCTTC,CASSLPANYGYTF,once,TRBJ1-2,NA,TRBV7-2,13
TGTGCCAGCAGCGGCGGGGCCAATAATTCACCCCTCCACTTT,CASSGGANNSPLHF,NA,TRBJ1-6,NA,TRBV9,14
TGTGCCAGCAGCCATTATCGAGGGAGGAATTCACCCCTCCACTTT,CASSHYRGRNSPLHF,NA,TRBJ1-6,NA,TRBV3-1/TRBV3-2,15
TGTGCCAGCAGCCCAATAGCCAGGAACACTGAAGCTTTCTTT,CASSPIARNTEAFF,NA,TRBJ1-1,NA,TRBV3-1/TRBV3-2,14
TGTGCCAGCAGCACCAGACAGGGGGTGGCTGAAGCTTTCTTT,CASSTRQGVAEAFF,NA,TRBJ1-1,TRBD1,TRBV7-8,14
TGTGCCTGGAGCTTACCCCAGGGACAGGGTGGGACTGAAGCTTTCTTT,CAWSLPQGQGGTEAFF,NA,TRBJ1-1,TRBD1,TRBV30,16
TGCGCCAGCAGCCGAACACAGGCGTTGAACACTGAAGCTTTCTTT,CASSRTQALNTEAFF,NA,TRBJ1-1,NA,TRBV4-1,15
TGTGCCAGTAAAACCAGGAATCAGCCCCAGCATTTT,CASKTRNQPQHF,few,TRBJ1-5,NA,TRBV19,12
TGCGCCAGCACCCCGGGAGGGGGCCTAAACACTGAAGCTTTCTTT,CASTPGGGLNTEAFF,NA,TRBJ1-1,TRBD1,TRBV5-1,15
TGTGCCAGCAGTTCCTCAGGGGCAGAGACTGAAGCTTTCTTT,CASSSSGAETEAFF,NA,TRBJ1-1,NA,TRBV6-6,14
TGCGCCAGCAGCACTGGACAGGGGCGATATGGCTACACCTTC,CASSTGQGRYGYTF,NA,TRBJ1-2,TRBD1,TRBV23-1,14
TGCGCCAGCAGCCAACCTGCCGACAGGTCGGACCCTAAAGAGACCCAGTACTTC,CASSQPADRSDPKETQYF,NA,TRBJ2-5,NA,TRBV4-1,18
TGTGCCAGCAGTCGTCGTCGACAGGGGTTAAGAAGGAACACTGAAGCTTTCTTT,CASSRRRQGLRRNTEAFF,NA,TRBJ1-1,TRBD1,TRBV27,18
TGTGCCAGCAGCCCACAGGGACCTGAGTTGGGTTCACCCCTCCACTTT,CASSPQGPELGSPLHF,NA,TRBJ1-6,NA,TRBV7-9,16
TGTGCCAGCAGCCTGAATATAGGGGGCGTAAATGCTGGAAACACCATATATTTT,CASSLNIGGVNAGNTIYF,once,TRBJ1-3,TRBD1,TRBV7-2,18
TGTGCCAGCAGTGTGGAAAGCGGGAGAGGGGATACGCAGTATTTT,CASSVESGRGDTQYF,once,TRBJ2-3,TRBD2,TRBV2,15
TGTGCCACCAGCAGGGTTGACACAGATACGCAGTATTTT,CATSRVDTDTQYF,once,TRBJ2-3,NA,TRBV24-1,13
TGTGCCAGCAGTCTGTTTCATAGGAACACTGAAGCTTTCTTT,CASSLFHRNTEAFF,NA,TRBJ1-1,NA,TRBV6-5,14
TGCGCCAGCAGCCTTCGACCTAGCGGGGGGGCTGAAAACATTCAGTACTTC,CASSLRPSGGAENIQYF,NA,TRBJ2-4,TRBD2,TRBV5-1,17
TGCGCCAGCAGCTACGGGAGCATTGGGGACGGGGAGCTGTTTTTT,CASSYGSIGDGELFF,NA,TRBJ2-2,NA,TRBV5-1,15
TGTGCCAGTAGTATTTTCGGGGGGCGATCGAACACTGAAGCTTTCTTT,CASSIFGGRSNTEAFF,NA,TRBJ1-1,NA,TRBV19,16
TGCGCCAGCAGCTTGGAGGGACAGGGGGGGCACGAGCAGTACTTC,CASSLEGQGGHEQYF,NA,TRBJ2-7,TRBD1,TRBV5-1,15
TGTGCCAGCAGTCATGGGACAGATCAAGGAAGGACTGAAGCTTTCTTT,CASSHGTDQGRTEAFF,NA,TRBJ1-1,TRBD1,TRBV6-2/TRBV6-3,16
TGCAGCGTTGGGTGGACAGATAATTCACCCCTCCACTTT,CSVGWTDNSPLHF,NA,TRBJ1-6,NA,TRBV29-1,13
TGTGCCAGCAGCTTTTGGGCGGGGAGCTACAATGAGCAGTTCTTC,CASSFWAGSYNEQFF,NA,TRBJ2-1,NA,TRBV13,15
TGTGCCAGTAATAAGCGGGGGAACGTCTGGGATACGCAGTATTTT,CASNKRGNVWDTQYF,NA,TRBJ2-3,TRBD2,TRBV19,15
TGTGCCAGCAGTCCCGGACTGGACTATGGCTACACCTTC,CASSPGLDYGYTF,NA,TRBJ1-2,NA,TRBV12-3/TRBV12-4,13
TGTGCCAGCAGTTCACCCGGGAGCAACATTCAGTACTTC,CASSSPGSNIQYF,NA,TRBJ2-4,NA,TRBV6-5,13
TGTGCCAGCTCACCAACTAGCGGGGCATACAATGAGCAGTTCTTC,CASSPTSGAYNEQFF,NA,TRBJ2-1,TRBD2,TRBV18,15
TGCAGCGTTTGGGCAGGGGCTTCGAACACTGAAGCTTTCTTT,CSVWAGASNTEAFF,few,TRBJ1-1,NA,TRBV29-1,14